The 27 T cell receptor beta chains reported below all come from one sample, sequenced in a study of cytomegalovirus exposure and HLA in healthy donors. Vbeta (60) and Jbeta (13) primers were used in the PCR. Produced via immunoSEQ multiplex PCR; TCRdb's table is partial and in-frame only. The table lists roughly 150,000 clones, approximately 82% of them singletons. Sequencing was carried out using PBMCs. Every receptor here comes from a woman between 50 and 59 years old in good health and CMV-seropositive.

This chain connects TRBV7-2 to TRBJ1-1; D is unclear. Germline CDR1 SGHTA, CDR2 FQGNSA. The CDR3 loop spans 14 amino acids. Trimming removed 0 bases from V and 5 bases from J, with 10 bases in between. As DNA, the CDR3 is TGTGCCAGCAGCTTAGCTGGCTTCGGGACTGAAGCTTTCTTT. Amino acid sequence: CASSLAGFGTEAFF.

This sequence joins TRBV13 and TRBJ2-3, with 7 nucleotides matching TRBD2. The V and J ends lost 1 base and 2 bases, in that order; junction bases with no gene match: 9. CDR3 length: 17 residues. Germline lookup yields CDR1 PRHDT and CDR2 FYEKMQ (reference sequence). The CDR3 nucleotides read TGTGCCAGCAGCTTAGACAGGAGTGGGACTAACACAGATACGCAGTATTTT. This translates into CASSLDRSGTNTDTQYF.

The V call is TRBV30, the J call TRBJ1-3, with D possibly TRBD1 on 5 matching bases. The germline gives CDR1 GTSNPN, CDR2 SVGIG (reference sequence). The CDR3 covers 11 residues. Deletions cut 5 bases from V and 8 bases from J, with 10 bases between. The CDR3 sequence is CAWAQGDTIYF. The DNA for the CDR3 is TGTGCCTGGGCCCAGGGTGACACCATATATTTT.

This clone was detected only a few times. CDR3 amino acids: CASSVFGRDRDLQPQSSYEQYF. In nucleotides, the CDR3 is TGCGCCAGCAGTGTGTTCGGGCGGGACAGGGACCTACAACCTCAGAGCTCCTACGAGCAGTACTTC. V usage is TRBV10-1 and J usage is TRBJ2-7, with 9 bases that match TRBD1. Germline V lookup: CDR1 WNHNN, CDR2 SYGVQD (reference sequence). Trimming at V came to 4 bases and at J to 0 bases, leaving 25 bases not matched to a gene. The CDR3 is 22 amino acids.

This clone showed up just once. The V gene is TRBV6-6, the J gene TRBJ1-6; D might be TRBD1 (6 bases). CDR1 MNHNY and CDR2 SVGAGI come from the germline V gene (reference sequence). CDR3 length: 16 residues. V gave up 6 bases and J gave up 9 bases, with 21 bases separating them. The CDR3 nucleotides are TGTGCCAGCAGACAAGCTCCCACAGGGATCGGTTCACCCCTCCACTTT. Residues: CASRQAPTGIGSPLHF.

V gene TRBV7-9 combines with J gene TRBJ2-2; 7 bases map to TRBD2. This CDR3 is built from 16 residues. Per the germline V gene, CDR1 is SEHNR and CDR2 is FQNEAQ (reference sequence). After removal of 11 bases from V and 3 bases from J, the junction contained 15 bases not matched to a gene. CDR3: CAGTGRREDYTGELFF. The DNA of the CDR3 is TGTGCCGGAACGGGCAGACGGGAGGACTACACCGGGGAGCTGTTTTTT.

The chain joins TRBV27 to TRBJ1-3; weak D call: TRBD1 (5 bases). V was cut by 3 bases and J by 3 bases, with 15 bases left in between. The CDR3 consists of 16 residues. Per the germline V gene, CDR1 is MNHEY and CDR2 is SMNVEV (reference sequence). CDR3 in DNA: TGTGCCAGCAGTTTTTCTGCAGGGTTAGGTGGAAACACCATATATTTT. This translates into CASSFSAGLGGNTIYF.

The chain couples TRBV15 to TRBJ1-2; a possible D gene is TRBD1 (5 bases). CDR1 is LNHNV, CDR2 YYDKDF, per germline (reference sequence). The CDR3 runs to 13 residues. Trimming removed 1 base from V and 6 bases from J, with 9 bases in between. CDR3 sequence reads: CATSRGGGNGYTF. CDR3 coding DNA: TGTGCCACCAGCAGAGGTGGGGGGAATGGCTACACCTTC.

The rearrangement links TRBV7-2 to TRBJ2-3, with TRBD2 matching over 9 bases. The CDR3 is 18 residues long. Trimming at V came to 5 bases and at J to 2 bases, leaving 14 bases not matched to a gene. CDR1 is SGHTA and CDR2 is FQGNSA in the germline V gene. The CDR3 is CASSETSWGGGATDTQYF. CDR3 coding DNA: TGTGCCAGCAGCGAAACGTCATGGGGCGGGGGGGCCACAGATACGCAGTATTTT.

This clone showed up just once. The chain joins TRBV28 to TRBJ1-6; TRBD1 aligns across 8 bases. Germline CDR1 reads MDHEN; CDR2 reads SYDVKM. This CDR3 comprises 15 residues. V lost 5 bases, J lost 7 bases, and 7 bases stayed unmatched. This CDR3 reads CASSTHPGGNSPLHF. The CDR3 coding sequence is TGTGCCAGCAGTACCCATCCAGGGGGCAATTCACCCCTCCACTTT.

The chain couples TRBV30 to TRBJ1-1; D unresolved. Germline V gene lookup returns CDR1 GTSNPN and CDR2 SVGIG (reference sequence). With 4 bases removed from V and 8 bases from J, the gap between germline ends came to 14 bases. The CDR3 covers 12 residues. CDR3 nucleotide sequence: TGTGCCTGGAAGAGGGAGGGAAGGGAAGCTTTCTTT. It yields the protein CAWKREGREAFF.

This sequence joins TRBV6-1 and TRBJ2-3; 10 bases are a match to TRBD2. CDR1 and CDR2 from the germline V gene are MNHNS and SASEGT. The CDR3 covers 16 residues. V dropped 1 base and J dropped 6; count of bases not matched to a gene: 7. The CDR3 coding sequence is TGTGCCAGCAGTGAAGATTTAGCGGGGGGTTTGGATACGCAGTATTTT. Translation gives CASSEDLAGGLDTQYF.

A remark on this clone: Other DNA sequences in the sample encode the same CDR3. J is TRBJ2-7 and V is TRBV5-6; D gene unclear. Trimming cost V 0 bases and J 5 bases, with 3 bases left between them. Germline V gives CDR1 SGHDT, CDR2 YYEEEE. The CDR3 length is 11 residues. The CDR3 DNA reads TGTGCCAGCAGCTTGGCAAACGAGCAGTACTTC. Protein product: CASSLANEQYF.

The rearrangement links TRBV5-1 to TRBJ2-3, with TRBD2 matching 10 bases. The germline CDR1 and CDR2 sequences are SGHRS and YFSETQ. With 1 base clipped from V and 2 bases from J, the junction kept 7 bases outside the gene matches. The CDR3 runs 17 residues. The CDR3 DNA reads as TGCGCCAGCAGCTTGAATTGGCTAGCGGGGGACACAGATACGCAGTATTTT. Protein sequence: CASSLNWLAGDTDTQYF.

The chain carries TRBV27 and TRBJ1-1; tentatively, D is TRBD1 (5 bases). Trimming pared 8 bases from V and 4 bases from J, leaving 17 bases between. This CDR3 spans 14 amino acids. CDR1 is MNHEY and CDR2 is SMNVEV in the germline V gene (reference sequence). CDR3 in amino acids: CASSYGGSLTEAFF. CDR3 in DNA: TGTGCCAGCTCATATGGGGGGTCCCTCACTGAAGCTTTCTTT.

This rearrangement joins TRBV7-9 to TRBJ2-1; 8 bases fit TRBD1. From germline, CDR1 is SEHNR and CDR2 FQNEAQ (reference sequence). The CDR3 has 14 residues. Trimming took 4 bases from V and 7 from J; bases not matched to a gene: 6. CDR3 region: CASSSRTGWNEQFF. The CDR3, as DNA: TGTGCCAGCAGCTCTCGGACAGGGTGGAATGAGCAGTTCTTC.

The CDR3 sequence: CASSQAYSSGGNLYAQYF. In DNA, the CDR3 is TGCGCCAGCAGCCAAGCCTACTCTAGCGGGGGGAACCTATATGCGCAGTATTTT. V is TRBV4-1 and J is TRBJ2-3; 11 positions match TRBD2. Looked up from germline, CDR1 is MGHRA and CDR2 is YSYEKL. The CDR3 has 18 amino acids. Trimming took 1 base from V and 10 from J; bases not matched to a gene: 16.

Worth noting for this clone: Additional DNA sequences in this sample encode the identical CDR3. The rearrangement joins TRBV18 to TRBJ1-1; D ambiguous. The germline gives CDR1 KGHSH, CDR2 LQKENI. This CDR3 is built from 13 residues. V lost 6 bases, J lost 0 bases, and 8 bases lay in between. The CDR3 DNA reads TGTGCCAGCTCCCCAACAGTGAACACTGAAGCTTTCTTT. Translation: CASSPTVNTEAFF.

This clone was seen a single time. For the CDR3, the DNA is TGTGCCAGCAGCGAATCACAGGGGGCGATTTCACCCCTCCACTTT. Translating it yields CASSESQGAISPLHF. The rearrangement joins TRBV9 to TRBJ1-6, with TRBD1 matching over 9 bases. This CDR3 region has 15 residues. Germline CDR1 and CDR2: SGDLS and YYNGEE. The junction had 7 bases not matched to a gene; V was cut back by 3 bases and J by 9 bases.

V gene TRBV5-5 combines with J gene TRBJ1-2; 11 positions match TRBD1. There are 14 residues in the CDR3. Germline CDR1 reads SGHKS; CDR2 reads YYEKEE (reference sequence). Unmatched junction bases numbered 7, after V lost 5 bases and J lost 7 bases. CDR3 in DNA: TGTGCCAGCAGACCCCCCGGGACAGGGGGTGGCTACACCTTC. The encoded protein is CASRPPGTGGGYTF. Using reference TRBV5-5 and TRBJ1-2 for the parts outside the CDR3, the full variable domain is DAGVTQSPTHLIKTRGQQVTLRCSPISGHKSVSWYQQVLGQGPQFIFQYYEKEERGRGNFPDRFSARQFPNYSSELNVNALLLGDSALYLCASRPPGTGGGYTFGSGTRLTVV.

The rearrangement uses TRBV10-3 and TRBJ2-1; 9 bases fit TRBD1. V lost 6 bases, J lost 6 bases, and 6 bases stayed unmatched. In germline, CDR1 is ENHRY, CDR2 SYGVKD. The CDR3 has 14 residues. The CDR3 sequence: CAIRLQGARNEQFF. In DNA, the CDR3 is TGTGCCATCAGACTACAGGGGGCGCGCAATGAGCAGTTCTTC.

CDR3 bases: TGTGCCAGCAGCCCGGGACAGTGGGATGAAAAACTGTTTTTT. It specifies CASSPGQWDEKLFF. The chain carries TRBV5-6 and TRBJ1-4, with 7 bases aligning to TRBD1. The germline CDR1 and CDR2 sequences are SGHDT and YYEEEE. The CDR3 totals 14 residues. V shed 4 bases and J 6 bases; nucleotides not matched to a gene: 6.

This clone was recorded once. V and J are TRBV4-1 and TRBJ2-1; a weak D match, TRBD2 (7 bases). The germline V gene encodes CDR1 MGHRA and CDR2 YSYEKL. V lost 3 bases to trimming and J lost 8 bases, with 14 bases between them. The CDR3 contains 14 residues. The CDR3: CASSQRGGAYEQFF. The CDR3 nucleotides read TGCGCCAGCAGCCAGAGGGGGGGCGCCTATGAGCAGTTCTTC.

The DNA of the CDR3 is TGTGCCAGCAGCTTGGGGGGAGCGGCTTACGAGCAGTACTTC. As protein: CASSLGGAAYEQYF. The rearrangement links TRBV5-6 to TRBJ2-7; tentatively, D is TRBD2 (5 bases). Germline CDR1 and CDR2: SGHDT and YYEEEE. Trimming pared 0 bases from V and 4 bases from J, leaving 11 bases between. The CDR3 contains 14 residues.

The chain links TRBV18 to TRBJ1-1; D perhaps matches TRBD1 (5 bases). Germline CDR1 is KGHSH and CDR2 is LQKENI. CDR3 size: 18 residues. V gave up 4 bases and J gave up 2 bases, with 23 bases separating them. The CDR3 is CASSLHDVIGQFNTEAFF. CDR3 DNA: TGTGCCAGCTCACTACACGATGTGATTGGACAATTCAACACTGAAGCTTTCTTT.

V and J are TRBV15 and TRBJ1-1; D unresolved. Germline assignment: CDR1 LNHNV and CDR2 YYDKDF (reference sequence). Trimming shortened V by 1 base and J by 3 bases, and 9 bases separated the two germline ends. The CDR3 runs to 14 residues. The CDR3, as DNA: TGTGCCACCAGCAGAGGGTTGTCGGACACTGAAGCTTTCTTT. Its protein is CATSRGLSDTEAFF.

This chain uses TRBV30 with TRBJ1-2; TRBD1 agrees at 9 bases. Germline-derived CDR1 and CDR2 are GTSNPN and SVGIG (reference sequence). This CDR3 region has 13 residues. V lost 3 bases to trimming and J lost 5 bases; unmatched junction nucleotides: 4. The CDR3 DNA reads TGTGCCTGGAGCTGGGACAGGGCGTATGGCTACACCTTC. Protein product: CAWSWDRAYGYTF. Full variable domain (outside the CDR3, taken from reference TRBV30 and TRBJ1-2): SQTIHQWPATLVQPVGSPLSLECTVEGTSNPNLYWYRQAAGRGLQLLFYSVGIGQISSEVPQNLSASRPQDRQFILSSKKLLLSDSGFYLCAWSWDRAYGYTFGSGTRLTVV.